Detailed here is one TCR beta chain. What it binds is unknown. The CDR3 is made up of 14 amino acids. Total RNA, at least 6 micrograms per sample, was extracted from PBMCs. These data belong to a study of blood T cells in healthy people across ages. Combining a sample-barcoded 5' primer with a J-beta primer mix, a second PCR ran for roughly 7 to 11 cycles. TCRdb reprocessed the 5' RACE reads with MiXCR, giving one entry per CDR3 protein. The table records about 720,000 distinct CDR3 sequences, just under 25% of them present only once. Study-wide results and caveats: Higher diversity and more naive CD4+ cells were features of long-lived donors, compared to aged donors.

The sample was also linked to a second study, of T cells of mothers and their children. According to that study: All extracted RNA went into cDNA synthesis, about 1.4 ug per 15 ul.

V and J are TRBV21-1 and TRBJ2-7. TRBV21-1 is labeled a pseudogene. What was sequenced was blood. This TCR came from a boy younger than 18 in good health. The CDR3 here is CASSSPRLNYEQYF. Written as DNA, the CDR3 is TGTGCCAGCAGCAGTCCTAGGCTCAATTACGAGCAGTACTTC.